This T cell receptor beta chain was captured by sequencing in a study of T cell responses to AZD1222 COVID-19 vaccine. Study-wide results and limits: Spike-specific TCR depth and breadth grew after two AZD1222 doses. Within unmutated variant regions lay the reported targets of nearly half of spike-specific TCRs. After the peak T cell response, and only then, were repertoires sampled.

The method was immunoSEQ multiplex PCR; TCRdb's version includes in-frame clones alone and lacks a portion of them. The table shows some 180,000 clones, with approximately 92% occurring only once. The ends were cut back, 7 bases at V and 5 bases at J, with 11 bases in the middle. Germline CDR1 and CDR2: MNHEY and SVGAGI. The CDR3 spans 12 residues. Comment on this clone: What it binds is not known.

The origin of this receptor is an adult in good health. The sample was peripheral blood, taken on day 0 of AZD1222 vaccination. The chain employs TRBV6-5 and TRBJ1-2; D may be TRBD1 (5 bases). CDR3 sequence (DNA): TGTGCCAGCAAAGGACACTATTATGGCTACACCTTC. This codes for CASKGHYYGYTF.